This TCR beta chain was observed in a study of a mutant IDH1 vaccine in newly diagnosed glioma. Study-wide background: Before enrollment, the patients had been treated with radiotherapy alone, temozolomide alone, or both together. Most of them had received both. V12 corresponded to week 35 and V13 to week 47. Study-wide points: Pseudoprogression apparently tracked independently of changes in top peripheral T cell clonotypes.

Assay used: immunoSEQ multiplex PCR; TCRdb lists only in-frame clones, some missing. The sample holds 60,000 to 65,000 clones, under 85% seen once. V lost 8 bases to trimming and J lost 6 bases, with 14 bases between them. The V gene's germline CDR1 is SNHLY and CDR2 FYNNEI. The CDR3 length is 13 residues. In its sample, this clone was seen once. Its target is unknown. Time point specified: week 47, end of study. Vaccine doses each comprised 300 ug of mutant IDH1 20-mer peptide, with topical imiquimod. The study gave patients eight vaccinations in weeks 1, 3, 5, 7, 11, 15, 19, 23. Source: PBMCs, taken from a glioma patient whose treatment included an IDH1 peptide vaccine. The chain carries TRBV2 and TRBJ2-1, with D perhaps matching TRBD1 or TRBD2 (6 bases each). The clonotype comes from a man aged 25-45 years with glioma. The CDR3: CASSRGPGNEQFF. The DNA of the CDR3 is TGTGCCAGCTCTCGGGGGCCGGGCAATGAGCAGTTCTTC.